The next 24 T cell receptor beta chains were all read from a single sample in a study of Graves' ophthalmopathy and Graves' hyperthyroidism. The TCR beta CDR3 regions underwent amplification from RNA transcripts. First-round RT-PCR relied on HTBI primers, and a second-round multiplex PCR came next. TCRdb ran MiXCR on the multiplex PCR reads and lists one entry per CDR3 protein. The sample carries some 350,000 distinct CDR3 sequences, about 18% recorded once. Input material: peripheral blood. Every receptor here comes from an adult woman with stable Graves' hyperthyroidism.

The chain is built from TRBV5-1 and TRBJ2-5, with TRBD2 matching 10 bases. CDR3 length: 17 residues. The J segment lost 1 base and the V segment lost 0 bases, leaving 6 bases of the junction unmatched. Per germline, CDR1 SGHRS and CDR2 YFSETQ. The CDR3 nucleotides read TGCGCCAGCAGCTTGGTCGCTTCTAGCGGGGGCCAAGAGACCCAGTACTTC. Protein: CASSLVASSGGQETQYF.

This clonotype has ten or more counts. The V call is TRBV28, the J call TRBJ1-1; D is unresolved. Germline CDR1 and CDR2: MDHEN and SYDVKM. The length of the CDR3 is 14 residues. Between the trimmed V and J ends, which lost 3 bases and 3 bases, there was a span of 11 bases. Here the CDR3 reads CASSFGGYYTEAFF. In nucleotides, the CDR3 is TGTGCCAGCAGTTTCGGTGGTTATTACACTGAAGCTTTCTTT.

This clonotype was picked up many times. The V call is TRBV20-1, the J call TRBJ1-5; D gene ambiguous. The germline CDR1 and CDR2 sequences are DFQATT and SNEGSKA (reference sequence). The length of the CDR3 is 11 residues. V was trimmed by 1 base and J by 7 bases, leaving 5 bases between them. The CDR3: CSARARQPQHF. The DNA of the CDR3 is TGCAGTGCTAGAGCACGCCAGCCCCAGCATTTT.

This clonotype was observed at least ten times. A much larger clone differs from this one at a single base, so this may be a read error. The chain links TRBV15 to TRBJ2-7; 9 bases agree with TRBD1. This CDR3 spans 14 amino acids. CDR1 and CDR2 (germline): LNHNV, YYDKDF (reference sequence). The chain's CDR3 is CVTSSRQGGVEQYF. CDR3 nucleotides: TGTGTCACCAGCAGTAGACAGGGGGGTGTCGAGCAGTACTTC.

This clonotype was detected ten times or more. V is TRBV20-1 and J is TRBJ2-5; TRBD2 matches at 10 bases. V trimming: 4 bases; J trimming: 4 bases; junction bases outside the gene matches: 12. This CDR3 has 16 amino acids. Per germline, CDR1 DFQATT and CDR2 SNEGSKA (reference sequence). The CDR3 sequence: CSAIKLAGPVGETQYF. CDR3 coding DNA: TGCAGTGCTATTAAACTAGCGGGACCCGTGGGAGAGACCCAGTACTTC.

This clonotype came up many times. The V and J genes are TRBV7-2 and TRBJ2-4, with 9 nucleotides matching TRBD2. In germline, CDR1 is SGHTA, CDR2 FQGNSA. V dropped 5 bases and J dropped 7; count of bases not matched to a gene: 9. This CDR3 is built from 15 residues. Written as DNA, the CDR3 is TGTGCCAGCAGCCGTAGCGGGAGCATGGGGAACATTCAGTACTTC. Its translation is CASSRSGSMGNIQYF.

In this sample, this clonotype turned up many times. The chain carries TRBV20-1 and TRBJ1-6; D is unclear. Trimming took 7 bases from V and 0 from J, leaving 19 bases between them. Germline CDR1 DFQATT, CDR2 SNEGSKA (reference sequence). The CDR3 has 17 amino acids. CDR3 residues: CSGIGRKLSSYNSPLHF. As DNA, the CDR3 is TGCAGTGGAATCGGACGGAAACTGAGCTCCTATAATTCACCCCTCCACTTT.

This clonotype was recorded many times. Since no conserved phenylalanine or tryptophan closes the CDR3, a read error is the likely cause. J is TRBJ1-1 and V is TRBV12-3 or TRBV12-4; 7 bases are a match to TRBD1. The CDR3 covers 15 residues. Losses at the gene ends were 5 bases for V and 0 bases for J; bases not matched to a gene: 6. CDR3 bases: TGTGCCAGCAGTGAAAACAGGGGAATGAACACTGAAGCTTTCTTA. It is translated as CASSENRGMNTEAFL.

This clonotype came up many times. The chain employs TRBV5-4 and TRBJ1-1; D remains unclear. Looked up from germline, CDR1 is SGHNT and CDR2 is YYREEE (reference sequence). The CDR3 has 14 amino acids. Trimming pared 4 bases from V and 8 bases from J, leaving 18 bases between. DNA for the CDR3: TGTGCCAGCAGCCGATCCTCCCGACACGAAGAAGCTTTCTTT. Translating it yields CASSRSSRHEEAFF.

This clonotype was detected ten times or more. The rearrangement links TRBV11-1 to TRBJ2-7; D might be TRBD2 (6 bases). Deletions cut 5 bases from V and 4 bases from J, with 24 bases between. Germline CDR1 is SGHAT and CDR2 is FQDESV (reference sequence). The CDR3 consists of 17 residues. The CDR3: CASSGLTRGGTGYEQYF. CDR3 in DNA: TGTGCCAGCAGCGGCCTCACCCGTGGGGGGACGGGGTACGAGCAGTACTTC.

This clonotype was detected many times. The J gene is TRBJ1-2, the V gene TRBV12-3 or TRBV12-4; 10 bases fit TRBD1. The V and J ends lost 11 bases and 6 bases, in that order; junction bases with no gene match: 18. The CDR3 has 16 residues. The CDR3 sequence is CADISDRGRIEDGYTF. The CDR3 region has the DNA TGTGCCGATATTTCGGACAGGGGGAGGATTGAGGATGGCTACACCTTC.

This clonotype was observed many times. This chain uses TRBV12-3 or TRBV12-4 with TRBJ2-5; the match to TRBD2 covers 8 bases. Losses at the gene ends were 5 bases for V and 2 bases for J; bases not matched to a gene: 16. This CDR3 is 18 amino acids long. As DNA, the CDR3 is TGTGCCAGCAGTCCCCCACCTAGCAGGAGCGGGGGACAAGAGACCCAGTACTTC. Its protein product is CASSPPPSRSGGQETQYF.

The rearrangement joins TRBV12-3 or TRBV12-4 to TRBJ2-7; D tentatively fits TRBD1 or TRBD2 (6 bases each). V was pared by 6 bases and J by 5 bases, with 20 bases between. The CDR3 covers 15 residues. CDR3 amino acids: CASSRGQGDVDEQYF. DNA of the CDR3: TGTGCCAGCAGCCGGGGGCAGGGAGATGTGGACGAGCAGTACTTC.

In this sample, this clonotype turned up many times. This sequence joins TRBV12-5 and TRBJ1-1, with TRBD1 matching 8 bases. CDR1 is LGHNT, CDR2 FRNRAP, per germline. The CDR3 runs 13 residues. V lost 7 bases, J lost 7 bases, and 8 bases stayed unmatched. CDR3 nucleotides: TGTGCTAGTGAATGGACAGGGTCGAGTGAAGCTTTCTTT. Protein: CASEWTGSSEAFF.

CDR3 sequence (DNA): TGTGCCAGCAGTTACGGCTCGGACAGGGGGCCCTATGGCTACACCTTC. Its protein is CASSYGSDRGPYGYTF. The V call is TRBV6-5, the J call TRBJ1-2; the match to TRBD1 covers 11 bases. The CDR3 contains 16 residues. CDR1 is MNHEY, CDR2 SVGAGI, per germline. After removal of 2 bases from V and 4 bases from J, the junction contained 6 bases not matched to a gene.

Ten or more counts support this clonotype. The rearrangement joins TRBV6-1 to TRBJ1-2; 8 nucleotides line up with TRBD1. The CDR3 covers 15 residues. Germline-derived CDR1 and CDR2 are MNHNS and SASEGT. J gave up 2 bases and V 6 bases, and 8 bases lay outside the gene matches. CDR3 loop: CASRRTGMENYGYTF. The CDR3 DNA is TGTGCCAGCAGGAGGACAGGGATGGAAAACTATGGCTACACCTTC.

This clonotype appeared many times. The rearrangement uses TRBV4-2 and TRBJ1-2; the match to TRBD1 covers 8 bases. CDR1 and CDR2 (germline): LGHNA, YNFKEQ. The junction had 6 bases not matched to a gene; V was cut back by 0 bases and J by 3 bases. The CDR3 sequence is 16 residues long. The CDR3 is CASSQDLLGQDYGYTF. CDR3 bases: TGTGCCAGCAGCCAAGACTTGCTGGGACAGGACTATGGCTACACCTTC.

This clonotype was picked up many times. The CDR3 DNA sequence: TGTGCCAGCAGACTGGGACAGGGGTCAGCCTACGAGCAGTACTTC. As protein: CASRLGQGSAYEQYF. V is TRBV2 and J is TRBJ2-7; the match to TRBD1 covers 10 bases. The CDR3 totals 15 residues. V shed 6 bases and J 2 bases; nucleotides not matched to a gene: 7. Germline V gene sequence: CDR1 SNHLY, CDR2 FYNNEI.

This clonotype has a count of ten or more. DNA for the CDR3: TGTGCCAGCAGCCAAGCCGGGGCAGGGTCCTACGAGCAGTACTTC. This codes for CASSQAGAGSYEQYF. The rearrangement joins TRBV6-2 or TRBV6-3 to TRBJ2-7; D possibly matches TRBD1 or TRBD2 (5 bases each). The CDR3 is 15 residues long. The V end lost 6 bases, the J end lost 1 base, and 16 bases lay between the germline ends. Germline lookup yields CDR1 MNHEY and CDR2 SVGEGT.

At least ten counts were recorded for this clonotype. The V and J genes are TRBV14 and TRBJ1-1, with TRBD1 identical over 9 bases. Germline V CDR1 and CDR2: SGHDN, FVKESK. V trimming: 2 bases; J trimming: 1 base; junction bases outside the gene matches: 8. The CDR3 runs to 17 residues. As DNA, the CDR3 is TGTGCCAGCAGCCAATTATATTGGGACAGGGAGAACACTGAAGCTTTCTTT. Translating gives CASSQLYWDRENTEAFF.

About this clonotype: A much larger clone is a single base away; this may be a read error. The chain uses TRBV5-1 and TRBJ1-1; a possible D gene is TRBD1 (5 bases). The CDR3 is 13 amino acids. Germline CDR1 reads SGHRS; CDR2 reads YFSETQ. CDR3 bases: TGCGCCAGCCACCTGACAGTGAACACTGAATCTTTCTTT. The encoded protein is CASHLTVNTESFF.

This clonotype came up many times. The chain recombines TRBV29-1 with TRBJ2-7; D is undetermined. CDR1 SQVTM and CDR2 ANQGSEA come from the germline V gene. V gave up 4 bases and J gave up 3 bases, with 16 bases separating them. This CDR3 is built from 14 residues. CDR3 loop: CSVASPVDLYEQYF. Here the CDR3 DNA reads TGCAGCGTTGCCTCGCCAGTTGATCTCTACGAGCAGTACTTC.

This clonotype has a count of ten or more. The chain uses TRBV7-2 and TRBJ2-7, with a weak D call TRBD2 (6 bases). CDR3 length: 15 residues. Germline loops: CDR1 SGHTA, CDR2 FQGNSA. V shed 3 bases and J shed 3 bases, with 15 bases lying between them. The chain's CDR3 is CASSFRTGEYYEQYF. The CDR3 nucleotides are TGTGCCAGCAGCTTTCGGACGGGGGAGTACTACGAGCAGTACTTC.

This clonotype was counted ten times or more. The chain has TRBV28 and TRBJ2-7, with 14 bases matching TRBD2. Germline V CDR1 and CDR2: MDHEN, SYDVKM. Trimming cost V 1 base and J 3 bases; bases outside gene matches: 5. The CDR3 loop spans 17 amino acids. CDR3 sequence: CASSLFPGTSGSYEQYF. The CDR3 region has the DNA TGTGCCAGCAGTTTATTTCCAGGGACTAGCGGGAGCTACGAGCAGTACTTC.